Reported below is one T cell receptor (beta chain). The data originate from a study of T cell changes during pregnancy in multiple sclerosis. Data came from immunoSEQ multiplex PCR; TCRdb stores just in-frame clones and leaves some out. Among some 70,000 clones listed, 70% to 90% were seen once. The CDR3 length is 14 residues. Trimming took 1 base from V and 5 from J; bases not matched to a gene: 4. In germline, CDR1 is LNHDA, CDR2 SQIVND (reference sequence). This clonotype was obtained from a female donor with multiple sclerosis, enrolled in a pregnancy study. The specimen was peripheral blood, collected before pregnancy. The rearrangement joins TRBV19 to TRBJ1-1; 7 positions agree with TRBD1. CDR3 sequence: CASSIVAGGTEAFF. CDR3 coding DNA: TGTGCCAGTAGTATAGTGGCAGGGGGAACTGAAGCTTTCTTT.